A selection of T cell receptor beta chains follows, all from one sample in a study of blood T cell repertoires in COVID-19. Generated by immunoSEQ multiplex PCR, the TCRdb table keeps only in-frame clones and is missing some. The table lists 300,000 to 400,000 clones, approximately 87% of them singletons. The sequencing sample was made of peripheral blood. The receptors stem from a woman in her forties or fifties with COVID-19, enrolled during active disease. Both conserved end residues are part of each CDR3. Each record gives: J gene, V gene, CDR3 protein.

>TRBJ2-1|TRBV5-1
CASSSGGSGHEQFF
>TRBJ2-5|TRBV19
CASKRTLDGETQYF
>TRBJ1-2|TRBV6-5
CASSSGRAVGYTF
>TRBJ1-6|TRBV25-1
CASSRLTGSNSPLHF
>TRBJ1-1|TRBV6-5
CASQVGTGGKAFF
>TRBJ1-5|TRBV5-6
CASSLSGIHQPQHF
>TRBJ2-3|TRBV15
CATSRLGLAGGITDTQYF
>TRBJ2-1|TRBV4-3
CASSQDRSGRLNEQFF
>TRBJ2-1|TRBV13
CASSSGTSGRRSSYNEQFF
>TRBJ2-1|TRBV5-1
CASSLGLGGEQFF
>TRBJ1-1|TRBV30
CAWSRRGTEAFF
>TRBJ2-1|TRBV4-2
CASSQDWSGSSGEQFF
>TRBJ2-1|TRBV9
CASSASGSSSNEQFF
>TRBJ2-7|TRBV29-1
CSVCLQGAYEQYF
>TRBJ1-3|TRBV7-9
CASSPRDSRLSGNTIYF
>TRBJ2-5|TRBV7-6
CASSLDGETQYF
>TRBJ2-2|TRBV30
CAWRKRDRVEGELFF
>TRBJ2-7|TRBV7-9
CASSIGLADSYEQYF
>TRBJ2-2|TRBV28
CASSLARGGSGELFF
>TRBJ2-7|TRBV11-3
CASSKNSGSSSEQYF
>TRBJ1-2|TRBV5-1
CASSLGEPKYTGAGFKDYGYTF
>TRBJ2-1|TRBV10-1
CASIAGPSYNEQFF
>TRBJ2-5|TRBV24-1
CATSDSLGGEETQYF
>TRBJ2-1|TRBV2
CASIGGTRYNWEQFF
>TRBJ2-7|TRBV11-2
CASSRLTGSYEQYF
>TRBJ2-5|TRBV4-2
CASSQQSVALAGDGETQYF
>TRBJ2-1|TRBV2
CASSEALGQGSYNEQFF
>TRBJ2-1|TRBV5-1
CASSSYNEQFF
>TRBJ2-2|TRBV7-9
CASSSTPGKNTGELFF
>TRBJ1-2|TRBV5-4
CASSLGAGNYGYTF
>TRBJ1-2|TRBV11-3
CASSRDRSNYGYTF
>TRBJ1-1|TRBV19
CASSTSSESRGRTEAFF
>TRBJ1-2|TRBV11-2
CASSFGQGTRGYTF